The 20 T cell receptor beta chains presented below share a single source sample, sequenced in a study of identical twins. Using its own MiXCR run on the 5' RACE reads, TCRdb lists one record per CDR3 protein. The repertoire includes approximately 1.8 million distinct CDR3 sequences, under 35% of them detected once, and about 0.25% sits in the top ten. The sequencing input was cord blood. All receptors come from a newborn girl in good health.

CDR3 nucleotides: TGCGCCAGCAGCCAAGACCCTTTGGACAGGGGAATTGGCATTCAGTACTTC. This translates into CASSQDPLDRGIGIQYF. The V and J genes are TRBV4-1 and TRBJ2-4; 9 bases map to TRBD1. With 0 bases clipped from V and 9 bases from J, the junction kept 12 bases outside the gene matches. Germline V gives CDR1 MGHRA, CDR2 YSYEKL. The CDR3 totals 17 residues.

This clonotype has just a few counts. This chain connects TRBV20-1 to TRBJ2-1, with 7 positions matching TRBD2. The germline CDR1 and CDR2 sequences are DFQATT and SNEGSKA (reference sequence). Trimming cost V 0 bases and J 9 bases; bases outside gene matches: 11. CDR3 size: 15 residues. Here the CDR3 DNA reads TGCAGTGCTAGAGATCGCGGGGGTCCTGGTACTGAGCAGTTCTTC. This sequence encodes CSARDRGGPGTEQFF.

This clonotype has only a few counts. This chain connects TRBV9 to TRBJ1-2, with 11 bases that match TRBD1. The CDR3 runs 13 residues. The germline gives CDR1 SGDLS, CDR2 YYNGEE. Trimming took 3 bases from V and 7 from J; bases not matched to a gene: 2. CDR3 residues: CASSGTGGIGYTF. The DNA for the CDR3 is TGTGCCAGCAGCGGGACAGGGGGCATTGGCTACACCTTC.

The chain combines TRBV12-3 or TRBV12-4 with TRBJ1-6; the match to TRBD1 covers 9 bases. CDR3 length: 14 amino acids. V shed 6 bases and J 9 bases; nucleotides not matched to a gene: 6. The CDR3 sequence is CASRPGTGTSPLHF. The CDR3 DNA reads as TGTGCCAGCAGGCCCGGGACAGGGACTTCACCCCTCCACTTT.

This clonotype was recorded at least ten times. The genes are TRBV7-2 and TRBJ2-7, with D possibly TRBD2 on 5 matching bases. Looked up from germline, CDR1 is SGHTA and CDR2 is FQGNSA. The germline V and J ends were trimmed by 1 base and 0 bases, with 10 bases remaining between them. The CDR3 consists of 15 residues. The CDR3 spells CASSLEYGSSYEQYF. The CDR3 DNA follows: TGTGCCAGCAGCTTAGAATATGGGAGCTCCTACGAGCAGTACTTC. Together with reference TRBV7-2 and TRBJ2-7, the CDR3 gives the full variable domain: GAGVSQSPSNKVTEKGKDVELRCDPISGHTALYWYRQSLGQGLEFLIYFQGNSAPDKSGLPSDRFSAERTGGSVSTLTIQRTQQEDSAVYLCASSLEYGSSYEQYFGPGTRLTVT.

The J gene is TRBJ2-3, the V gene TRBV29-1; 9 bases match TRBD1. V shed 6 bases, J shed 5 bases, and the junction held 9 bases outside the gene matches. Germline V lookup: CDR1 SQVTM, CDR2 ANQGSEA. CDR3 size: 14 residues. CDR3 in DNA: TGCAGCGTCGCCCGGGACAGGGCAAGAGATACGCAGTATTTT. Protein product: CSVARDRARDTQYF.

V and J are TRBV4-1 and TRBJ1-1; 7 nucleotides agree with TRBD1. V lost 3 bases to trimming and J lost 0 bases; unmatched junction nucleotides: 7. The CDR3 consists of 16 residues. Per the germline V gene, CDR1 is MGHRA and CDR2 is YSYEKL. DNA of the CDR3: TGCGCCAGCAGCCACAGACAGGGAGCTCTGAACACTGAAGCTTTCTTT. As protein: CASSHRQGALNTEAFF.

The chain carries TRBV18 and TRBJ1-6, with D possibly matching TRBD1 (5 bases). Germline-derived CDR1 and CDR2 are KGHSH and LQKENI. With 3 bases removed from V and 7 bases from J, the gap between germline ends came to 10 bases. This CDR3 has 14 residues. This chain's CDR3 is CASSPVGENSPLHF. The CDR3 DNA reads TGTGCCAGCTCACCGGTAGGGGAAAATTCACCCCTCCACTTT.

This clonotype was detected only a few times. V gene TRBV21-1 combines with J gene TRBJ1-6. TRBV21-1 is an annotated pseudogene. The CDR3 contains 13 residues. The CDR3 region is CASSKVRNSPLHF. The CDR3, as DNA: TGTGCCAGCAGCAAAGTGAGGAATTCACCCCTCCACTTT.

The rearrangement links TRBV5-1 to TRBJ2-3; D may correspond to TRBD1 or TRBD2 (5 bases each). Between the trimmed V and J ends, which lost 0 bases and 1 base, there was a span of 9 bases. Germline loops: CDR1 SGHRS, CDR2 YFSETQ. The CDR3 is 15 residues long. In nucleotides, the CDR3 is TGCGCCAGCAGCTTGGTAGGGGAGCGCACAGATACGCAGTATTTT. Its translation is CASSLVGERTDTQYF.

The gene calls are TRBV5-6 and TRBJ2-1; perhaps TRBD2 as D (5 bases). Trimming shortened V by 0 bases and J by 0 bases, and 10 bases separated the two germline ends. The CDR3 runs to 16 residues. The V gene's germline CDR1 is SGHDT and CDR2 YYEEEE. The DNA of the CDR3 is TGTGCCAGCAGCTTGGGGAGGAGGCGCTCCTACAATGAGCAGTTCTTC. This encodes CASSLGRRRSYNEQFF.

V usage is TRBV7-9 and J usage is TRBJ2-1; TRBD2 matches at 7 bases. Germline V gene sequence: CDR1 SEHNR, CDR2 FQNEAQ (reference sequence). The junction had 11 bases not matched to a gene; V was cut back by 5 bases and J by 7 bases. The CDR3 has 15 amino acids. The CDR3 DNA reads TGTGCCAGCAGCCGAGGACTAGTGGGTAGGAATGAGCAGTTCTTC. Its protein is CASSRGLVGRNEQFF.

The chain couples TRBV20-1 to TRBJ2-1; D is perhaps TRBD2 (6 bases). The V end lost 5 bases, the J end lost 0 bases, and 11 bases lay between the germline ends. The germline V gene has CDR1 DFQATT and CDR2 SNEGSKA (reference sequence). The CDR3 covers 14 residues. CDR3 nucleotides: TGCAGTGCTCCTGGGAGGTTCTCCTACAATGAGCAGTTCTTC. It codes for CSAPGRFSYNEQFF.

This clonotype was counted many times. The chain has TRBV12-3 or TRBV12-4 and TRBJ2-7; D is ambiguous. This CDR3 has 16 residues. The germline V and J ends were trimmed by 5 bases and 0 bases, with 17 bases remaining between them. The CDR3 is CASSQFRAEPSYEQYF. The CDR3, as DNA: TGTGCCAGCAGTCAATTTAGGGCGGAACCCTCCTACGAGCAGTACTTC.

On this clonotype itself: The junction shows a germline mismatch at one end, possibly a read error. In DNA, the CDR3 is TGTACCAGCAGCGTAAAGGTGAACGGTGAGCAGTACTTC. Translating it yields CTSSVKVNGEQYF. This chain uses TRBV9 with TRBJ2-7; unclear D gene. This CDR3 is 13 amino acids long. CDR1 is SGDLS and CDR2 is YYNGEE in the germline V gene.

This clonotype was seen a few times. The V call is TRBV20-1, the J call TRBJ2-1; 10 bases are shared with TRBD2. The germline CDR1 and CDR2 sequences are DFQATT and SNEGSKA (reference sequence). The CDR3 consists of 14 residues. The V segment lost 6 bases and the J segment 5 bases; nucleotides outside the gene matches: 7. CDR3 DNA: TGCAGTGCCCAGAGCGGGGGGGCGAACAATGAGCAGTTCTTC. Its translation: CSAQSGGANNEQFF.

Comments on this clonotype: This may stem from a read error, because a much larger clone lies one nucleotide away. As the CDR3 is not closed by the conserved phenylalanine or tryptophan, this likely results from a read error. No DNA is shown, since the ends of the CDR3 on it are uncertain; the CDR3 is the one TCRdb lists. The V call is TRBV28, the J call TRBJ2-1; the D call TRBD2 from the table was never checked on the DNA. The CDR3 sequence runs 14 residues, both termini included. Germline-derived CDR1 and CDR2 are MDHEN and SYDVKM. The CDR3 here is CASSPLGGRALKFI.

Here the CDR3 reads CASSPGLAGAGAKNIQYF. For the CDR3, the DNA is TGCGCCAGCAGCCCGGGACTAGCGGGAGCGGGGGCCAAAAACATTCAGTACTTC. V is TRBV4-1 and J is TRBJ2-4; 14 nucleotides line up with TRBD2. The V gene end was trimmed by 4 bases and the J gene end by 1 base; junction bases not matched to a gene: 6. The CDR3 contains 18 residues. The germline V gene has CDR1 MGHRA and CDR2 YSYEKL.

The table lists this clonotype with a few counts. The chain is built from TRBV20-1 and TRBJ2-5; tentatively, D is TRBD1 (6 bases). This CDR3 has 11 residues. V was shortened by 4 bases and J by 5 bases, with 8 bases between the two germline ends. Germline CDR1 DFQATT, CDR2 SNEGSKA (reference sequence). The CDR3 DNA reads as TGCAGTGCTACCCAGGGGGAGACCCAGTACTTC. Translated: CSATQGETQYF.

This clonotype was picked up many times. The chain couples TRBV29-1 to TRBJ2-3, with 7 bases fitting TRBD1. Germline V gives CDR1 SQVTM, CDR2 ANQGSEA. The CDR3 consists of 14 residues. Trimming removed 3 bases from V and 5 bases from J; junction bases left unmatched: 8. Here the CDR3 reads CSVDRAGGVDTQYF. CDR3 in DNA: TGCAGCGTTGATCGGGCAGGGGGAGTAGATACGCAGTATTTT.